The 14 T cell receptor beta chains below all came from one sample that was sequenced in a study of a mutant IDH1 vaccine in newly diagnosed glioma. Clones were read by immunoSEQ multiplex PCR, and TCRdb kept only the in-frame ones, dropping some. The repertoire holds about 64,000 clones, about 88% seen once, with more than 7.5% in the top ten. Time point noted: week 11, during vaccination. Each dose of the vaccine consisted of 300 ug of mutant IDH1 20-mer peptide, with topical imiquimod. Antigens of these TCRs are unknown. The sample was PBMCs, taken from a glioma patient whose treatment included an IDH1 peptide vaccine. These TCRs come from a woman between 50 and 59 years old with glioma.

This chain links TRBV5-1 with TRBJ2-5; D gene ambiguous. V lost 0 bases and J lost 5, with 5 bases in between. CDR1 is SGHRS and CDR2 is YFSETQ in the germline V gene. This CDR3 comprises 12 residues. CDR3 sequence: CASSLAGETQYF. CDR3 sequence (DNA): TGCGCCAGCAGCTTGGCCGGGGAGACCCAGTACTTC.

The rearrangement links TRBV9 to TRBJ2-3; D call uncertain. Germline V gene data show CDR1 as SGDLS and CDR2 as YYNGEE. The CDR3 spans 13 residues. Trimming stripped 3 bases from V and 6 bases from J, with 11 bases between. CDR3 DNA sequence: TGTGCCAGCAGCGCTGCGATCCGTGATACGCAGTATTTT. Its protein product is CASSAAIRDTQYF.

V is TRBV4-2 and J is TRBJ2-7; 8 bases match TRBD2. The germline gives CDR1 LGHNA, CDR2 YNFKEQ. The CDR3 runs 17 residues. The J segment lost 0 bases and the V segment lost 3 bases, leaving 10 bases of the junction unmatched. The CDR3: CASSHTAAGGLSYEQYF. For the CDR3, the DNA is TGTGCCAGCAGCCACACTGCGGCGGGGGGCCTCTCCTACGAGCAGTACTTC.

The CDR3 DNA reads TGTGCCAGCAGCTTAGTAACAGGGGGCCGCCCCGACTATAATTCACCCCTCCACTTT. Protein product: CASSLVTGGRPDYNSPLHF. The chain is built from TRBV7-9 and TRBJ1-6, with 9 positions matching TRBD1. Losses at the gene ends were 1 base for V and 3 bases for J; bases not matched to a gene: 10. This CDR3 spans 19 amino acids. Germline CDR1 is SEHNR and CDR2 is FQNEAQ (reference sequence).

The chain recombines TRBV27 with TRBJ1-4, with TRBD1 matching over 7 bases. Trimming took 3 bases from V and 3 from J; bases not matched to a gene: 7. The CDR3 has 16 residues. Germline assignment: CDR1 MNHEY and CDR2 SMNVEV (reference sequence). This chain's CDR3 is CASSFVIGTANEKLFF. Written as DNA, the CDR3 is TGTGCCAGCAGTTTTGTGATCGGGACAGCTAATGAAAAACTGTTTTTT.

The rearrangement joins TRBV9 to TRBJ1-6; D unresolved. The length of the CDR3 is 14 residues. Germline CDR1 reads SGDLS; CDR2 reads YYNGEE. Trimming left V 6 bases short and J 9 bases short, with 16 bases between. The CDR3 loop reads CASMPDGVGSPLHF. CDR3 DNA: TGTGCCAGCATGCCGGATGGGGTGGGTTCACCCCTCCACTTT.

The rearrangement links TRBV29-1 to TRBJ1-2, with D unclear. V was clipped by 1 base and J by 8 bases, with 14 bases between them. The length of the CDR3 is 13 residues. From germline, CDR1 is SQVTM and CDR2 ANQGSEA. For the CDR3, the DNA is TGCAGCGTTGAAGTTGTGGCGGGCGGAGGCTACACCTTC. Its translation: CSVEVVAGGGYTF.

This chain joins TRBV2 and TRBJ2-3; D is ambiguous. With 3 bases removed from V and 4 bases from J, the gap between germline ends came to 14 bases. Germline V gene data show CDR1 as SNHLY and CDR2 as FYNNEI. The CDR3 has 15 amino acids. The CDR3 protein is CASSERYADPDTQYF. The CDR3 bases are TGTGCCAGCAGTGAGCGGTATGCGGACCCAGATACGCAGTATTTT.

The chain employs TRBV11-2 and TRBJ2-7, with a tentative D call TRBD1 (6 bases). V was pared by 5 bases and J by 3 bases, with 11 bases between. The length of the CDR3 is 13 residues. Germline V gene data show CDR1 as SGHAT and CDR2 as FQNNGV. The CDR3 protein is CASSLRGGYEQYF. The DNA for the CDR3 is TGTGCCAGCAGCCTCAGGGGTGGCTACGAGCAGTACTTC.

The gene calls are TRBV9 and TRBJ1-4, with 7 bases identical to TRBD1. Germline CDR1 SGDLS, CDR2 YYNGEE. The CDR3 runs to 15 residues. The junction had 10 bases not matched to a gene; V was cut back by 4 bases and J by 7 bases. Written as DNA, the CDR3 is TGTGCCAGCAGCCAAGGAGGGGGCGAGGGTGAAAAACTGTTTTTT. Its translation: CASSQGGGEGEKLFF.

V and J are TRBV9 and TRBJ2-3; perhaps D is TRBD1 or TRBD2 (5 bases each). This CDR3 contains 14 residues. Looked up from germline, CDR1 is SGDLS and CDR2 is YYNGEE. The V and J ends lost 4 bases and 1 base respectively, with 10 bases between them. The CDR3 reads CASSYQGGTDTQYF. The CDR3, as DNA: TGTGCCAGCAGCTATCAGGGAGGCACAGATACGCAGTATTTT.

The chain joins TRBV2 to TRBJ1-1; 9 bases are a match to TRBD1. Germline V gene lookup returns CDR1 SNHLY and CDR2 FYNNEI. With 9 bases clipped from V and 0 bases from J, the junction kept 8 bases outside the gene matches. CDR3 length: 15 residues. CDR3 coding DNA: TGTGCCAGTCGGGGACAGGGAATATTGAACACTGAAGCTTTCTTT. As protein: CASRGQGILNTEAFF.

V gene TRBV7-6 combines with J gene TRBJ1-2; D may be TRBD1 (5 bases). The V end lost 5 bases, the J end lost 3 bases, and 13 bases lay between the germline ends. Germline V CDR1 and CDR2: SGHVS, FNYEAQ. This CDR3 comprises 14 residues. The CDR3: CASSVDSFYYGYTF. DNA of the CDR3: TGTGCCAGCAGCGTAGACAGTTTCTACTATGGCTACACCTTC.

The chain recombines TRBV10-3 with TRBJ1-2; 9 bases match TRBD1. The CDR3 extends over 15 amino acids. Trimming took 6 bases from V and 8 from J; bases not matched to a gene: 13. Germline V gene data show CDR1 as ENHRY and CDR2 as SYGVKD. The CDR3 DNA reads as TGTGCCATCAGCCTGGGACAGGGCCCCGCCGAAGGCTACACCTTC. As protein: CAISLGQGPAEGYTF.